These T cell receptor beta chains were read from a single sample in a study of T cell clones after liver transplantation. Sequenced by immunoSEQ multiplex PCR; TCRdb stores in-frame clones only, minus some. The data contain roughly 74,000 clones, 80% of them singletons. The sequencing here drew on CD4+ T cells from blood, taken before liver transplant. The origin of the receptors is a human donor who received a liver transplant. The CDR3 runs from the conserved cysteine through the conserved F or W.

length,J,V,CDR3
15,TRBJ2-3,TRBV28,CASSLVVPTTDTQYF
18,TRBJ1-5,TRBV7-9,CASSLAVGGGYSNQPQHF
16,TRBJ1-5,TRBV28,CASSPGGPPGYQPQHF
16,TRBJ2-4,TRBV7-2,CASSPATGGIKNIQYF
13,TRBJ1-2,TRBV7-2,CASSRQRGDGYTF
13,TRBJ2-6,TRBV6-5,CASRRTGANVLTF
13,TRBJ1-2,TRBV2,CASLQGAGYGYTF
14,TRBJ1-1,TRBV6-1,CASSERQMRAEAFF
17,TRBJ2-7,TRBV4-1,CASSQELLGVISYEQYF
14,TRBJ1-1,TRBV7-3,CASSSGRINTEAFF
15,TRBJ2-7,TRBV5-1,CASSLGTGTTYEQYF
13,TRBJ1-3,TRBV10-2,CASSEVRDSTIYF
13,TRBJ1-5,TRBV7-9,CASSLERAQPQHF
15,TRBJ1-2,TRBV27,CASNALGKTNYGYTF
14,TRBJ1-1,TRBV6-5,CASSYSSGQGGAFF
15,TRBJ1-1,TRBV6-5,CASSNRGAGSTEAFF
13,TRBJ2-2,TRBV5-1,CASSLRPTGELFF